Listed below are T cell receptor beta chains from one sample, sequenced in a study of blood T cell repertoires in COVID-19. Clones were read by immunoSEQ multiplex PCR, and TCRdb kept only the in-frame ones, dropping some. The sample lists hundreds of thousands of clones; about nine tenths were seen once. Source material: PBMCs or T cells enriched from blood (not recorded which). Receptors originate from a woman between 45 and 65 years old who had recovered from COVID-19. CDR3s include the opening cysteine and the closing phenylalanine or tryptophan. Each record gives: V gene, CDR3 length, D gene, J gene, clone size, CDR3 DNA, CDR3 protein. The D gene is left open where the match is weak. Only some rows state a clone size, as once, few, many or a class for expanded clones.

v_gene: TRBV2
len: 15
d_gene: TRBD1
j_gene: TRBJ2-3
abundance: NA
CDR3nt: TGTGCCAGCAACACTCAGACAGGGGGCACAGATACGCAGTATTTT
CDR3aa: CASNTQTGGTDTQYF

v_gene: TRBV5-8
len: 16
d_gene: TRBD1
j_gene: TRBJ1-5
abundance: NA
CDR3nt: TGTGCCAGCAGTCCCGCGACAGGGACAAGCAATCAGCCCCAGCATTTT
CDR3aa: CASSPATGTSNQPQHF

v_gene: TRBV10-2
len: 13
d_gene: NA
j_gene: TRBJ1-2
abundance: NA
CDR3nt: TGCGCCAGCAGTGAGGGCCGCCCCTATGGCTACACCTTC
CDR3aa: CASSEGRPYGYTF

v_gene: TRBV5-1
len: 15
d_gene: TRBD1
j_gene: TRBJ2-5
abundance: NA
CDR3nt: TGCGCCAGCAGCGGGGCCGGGACCAGGGGGGAGACCCAGTACTTC
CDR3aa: CASSGAGTRGETQYF

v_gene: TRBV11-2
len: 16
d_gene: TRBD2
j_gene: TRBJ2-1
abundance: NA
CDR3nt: TGTGCCAGCAGCCAACGGACTAGCGGGATGATCGGTGAGCAGTTCTTC
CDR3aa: CASSQRTSGMIGEQFF

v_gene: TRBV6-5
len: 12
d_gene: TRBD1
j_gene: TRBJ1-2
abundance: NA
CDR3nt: TGTGCCATCCGGACAGGCAACTATGGCTACACCTTC
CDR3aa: CAIRTGNYGYTF

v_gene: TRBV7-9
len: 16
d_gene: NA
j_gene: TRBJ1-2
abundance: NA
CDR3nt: TGTGCCAGCAGCTTACCCCCTCAACGGGGAGCTTACGGCTACACCTTC
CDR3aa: CASSLPPQRGAYGYTF

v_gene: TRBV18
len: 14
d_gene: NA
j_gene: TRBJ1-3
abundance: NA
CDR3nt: TGTGCCAGCTCACCCGATTCGGCTGGAAACACCATATATTTT
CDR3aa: CASSPDSAGNTIYF

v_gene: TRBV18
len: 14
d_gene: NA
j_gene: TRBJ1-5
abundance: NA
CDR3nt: TGTGCCAGCTCACCGCCCGGCGGGGATCAGCCCCAGCATTTT
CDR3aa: CASSPPGGDQPQHF

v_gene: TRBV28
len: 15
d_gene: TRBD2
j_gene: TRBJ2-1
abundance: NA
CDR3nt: TGTGCCAGCAGCCCAGCGCGGGGGGGTTACAATGAGCAGTTCTTC
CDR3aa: CASSPARGGYNEQFF

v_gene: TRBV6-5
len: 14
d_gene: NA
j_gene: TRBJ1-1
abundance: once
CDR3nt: TGTGCCAGCAGTTACTCTCGACAGCTCACTGAAGCTTTCTTT
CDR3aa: CASSYSRQLTEAFF

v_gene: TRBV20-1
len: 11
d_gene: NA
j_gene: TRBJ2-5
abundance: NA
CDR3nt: TGCAGTGCCCTTAAAGCAGAGACCCAGTACTTC
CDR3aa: CSALKAETQYF

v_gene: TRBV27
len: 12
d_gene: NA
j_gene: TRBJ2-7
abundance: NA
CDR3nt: TGTGCCAGCAAATCAGGTGCCTACGAGCAGTACTTC
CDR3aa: CASKSGAYEQYF

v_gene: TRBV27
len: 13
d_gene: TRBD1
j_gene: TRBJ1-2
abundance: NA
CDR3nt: TGTGCCAGCAGTTTGACAGGGGTTTATGGCTACACCTTC
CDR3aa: CASSLTGVYGYTF

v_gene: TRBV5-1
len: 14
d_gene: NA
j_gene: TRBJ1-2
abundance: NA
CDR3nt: TGCGCCAGCAGCTCGGCAGGGGATTCCGTTGGCTACACCTTC
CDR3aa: CASSSAGDSVGYTF

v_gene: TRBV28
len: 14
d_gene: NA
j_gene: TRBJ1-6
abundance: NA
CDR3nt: TGTGCCAGCAGCCCCCAGGGCAGCAGTTCACCCCTCCACTTT
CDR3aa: CASSPQGSSSPLHF

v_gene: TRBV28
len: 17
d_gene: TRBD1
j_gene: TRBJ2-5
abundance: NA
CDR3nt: TGTGCCAGCAGTACAATTCCCGGGACAGGGGGCCGAGAGACCCAGTACTTC
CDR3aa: CASSTIPGTGGRETQYF

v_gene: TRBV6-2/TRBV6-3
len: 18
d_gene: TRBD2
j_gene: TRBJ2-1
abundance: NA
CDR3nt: TGTGCCAGCAGTTACTCCCTTCCGACTAGCGGGAGCAGAAATGAGCAGTTCTTC
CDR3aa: CASSYSLPTSGSRNEQFF

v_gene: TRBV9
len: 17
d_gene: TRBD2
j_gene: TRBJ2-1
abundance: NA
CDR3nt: TGTGCCAGCAGCGTAGGACTAGCGGGAGTTAGTTACAATGAGCAGTTCTTC
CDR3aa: CASSVGLAGVSYNEQFF

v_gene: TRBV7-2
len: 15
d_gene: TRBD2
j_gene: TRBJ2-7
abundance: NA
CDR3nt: TGTGCCAGCAGCTCTAGCGGGATCAGCTCCTACGAGCAGTACTTC
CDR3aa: CASSSSGISSYEQYF

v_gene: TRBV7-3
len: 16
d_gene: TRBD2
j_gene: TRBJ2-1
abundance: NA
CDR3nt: TGTGCCAGCAGCCCAACCGTAGCGGGAGTGTGGAATGAGCAGTTCTTC
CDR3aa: CASSPTVAGVWNEQFF

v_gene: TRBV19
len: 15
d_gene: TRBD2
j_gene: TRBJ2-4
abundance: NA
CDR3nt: TGTGCCAGTAATAAACATAGCGGGAGGGCCGACATTCAGTACTTC
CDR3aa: CASNKHSGRADIQYF

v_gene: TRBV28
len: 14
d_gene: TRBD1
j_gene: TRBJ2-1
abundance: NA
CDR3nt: TGTGCCAGTTACGGACAGGGCAAATACAATGAGCAGTTCTTC
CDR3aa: CASYGQGKYNEQFF

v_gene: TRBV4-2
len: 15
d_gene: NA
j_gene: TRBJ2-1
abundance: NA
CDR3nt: TGTGCCAGCAGCCGAGGAGACTACCAATACAATGAGCAGTTCTTC
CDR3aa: CASSRGDYQYNEQFF

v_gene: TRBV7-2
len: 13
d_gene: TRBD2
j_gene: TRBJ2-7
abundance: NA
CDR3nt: TGTGCCAGCAGCGCCGGGACTAGCGTTGAGCAGTACTTC
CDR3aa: CASSAGTSVEQYF

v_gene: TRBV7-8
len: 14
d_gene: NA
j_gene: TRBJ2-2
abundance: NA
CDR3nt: TGTGCCAGCAGCCCTAGAAGTCGGGACGGGGAGCTGTTTTTT
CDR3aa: CASSPRSRDGELFF

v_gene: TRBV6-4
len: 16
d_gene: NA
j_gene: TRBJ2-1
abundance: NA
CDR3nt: TGTGCCAGCAGTGACTCCCCACTACGGACTGAGAATGAGCAGTTCTTC
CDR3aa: CASSDSPLRTENEQFF

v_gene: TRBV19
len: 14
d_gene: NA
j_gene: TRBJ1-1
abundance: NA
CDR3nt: TGTGCCAGTACTCTTCGTATCAGCGGCACTGAAGCTTTCTTT
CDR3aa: CASTLRISGTEAFF

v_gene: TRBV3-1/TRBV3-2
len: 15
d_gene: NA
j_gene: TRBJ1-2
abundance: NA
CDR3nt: TGTGCCAGCAGCCAAGTAGCGGAGACAGCCTATGGCTACACCTTC
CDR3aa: CASSQVAETAYGYTF

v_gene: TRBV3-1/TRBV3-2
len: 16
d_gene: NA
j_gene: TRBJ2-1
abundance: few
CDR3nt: TGTGCCAGCGAACCTTCGGTGGTAGGGGCCTACAATGAGCAGTTCTTC
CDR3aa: CASEPSVVGAYNEQFF

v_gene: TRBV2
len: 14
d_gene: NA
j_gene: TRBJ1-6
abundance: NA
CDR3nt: TGTGCCAGCAGTGTTGGGACAACGGGTTCACCCCTCCACTTT
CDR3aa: CASSVGTTGSPLHF

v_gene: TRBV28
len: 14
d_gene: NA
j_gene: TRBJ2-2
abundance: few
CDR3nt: TGTGCCAGCAGTAACGCGTGGGCGGGCGGGGAGCTGTTTTTT
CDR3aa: CASSNAWAGGELFF

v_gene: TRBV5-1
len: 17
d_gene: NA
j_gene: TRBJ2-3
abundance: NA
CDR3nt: TGCGCCAGCAGCTTGGGGTTCAGTGCGGGGCGCACAGATACGCAGTATTTT
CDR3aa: CASSLGFSAGRTDTQYF

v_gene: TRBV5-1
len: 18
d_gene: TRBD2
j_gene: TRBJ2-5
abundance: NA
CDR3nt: TGCGCCAGCAGCCCACTAGCGGGAGCTGTGAGTGGTCGAGAGACCCAGTACTTC
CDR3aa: CASSPLAGAVSGRETQYF

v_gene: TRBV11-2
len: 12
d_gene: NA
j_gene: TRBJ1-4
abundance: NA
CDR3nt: TGTGCCAGCAGCTTAGGGAGGGTAGAACTGTTTTTT
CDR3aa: CASSLGRVELFF

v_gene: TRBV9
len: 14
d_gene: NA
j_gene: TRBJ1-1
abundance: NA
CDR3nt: TGTGCCAGCAGCGTAGAGGGGGGGAAGGCTGAAGCTTTCTTT
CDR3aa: CASSVEGGKAEAFF

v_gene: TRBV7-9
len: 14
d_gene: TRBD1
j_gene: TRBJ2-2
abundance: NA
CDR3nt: TGTGCCACCTCGGACAGGGCGAACACCGGGGAGCTGTTTTTT
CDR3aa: CATSDRANTGELFF

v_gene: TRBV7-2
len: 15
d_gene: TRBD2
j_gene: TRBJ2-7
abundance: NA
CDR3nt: TGTGCCAGCAGCTTTGGGTCTAGCGGCTCCTACGAGCAGTACTTC
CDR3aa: CASSFGSSGSYEQYF

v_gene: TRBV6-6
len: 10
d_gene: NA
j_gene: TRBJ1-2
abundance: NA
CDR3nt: TGTGCCGGCGGAGACTATGGCTACACCTTC
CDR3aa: CAGGDYGYTF

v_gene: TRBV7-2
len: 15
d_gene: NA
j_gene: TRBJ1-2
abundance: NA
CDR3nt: TGTGCCAGCAGCTTAGAGTCGGGGGGCGCGGGTGGCTACACCTTC
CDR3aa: CASSLESGGAGGYTF

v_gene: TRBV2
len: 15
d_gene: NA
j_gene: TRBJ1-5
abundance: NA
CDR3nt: TGTGCCAGCAGCGACCAGGGGCATGCAAATCAGCCCCAGCATTTT
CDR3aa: CASSDQGHANQPQHF

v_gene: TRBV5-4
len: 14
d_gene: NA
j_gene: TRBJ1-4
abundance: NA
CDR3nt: TGTGCCAGCAGCCCCCAACCGGCTAATGAAAAACTGTTTTTT
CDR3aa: CASSPQPANEKLFF

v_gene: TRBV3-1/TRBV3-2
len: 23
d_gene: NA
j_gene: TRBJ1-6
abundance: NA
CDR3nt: TGTGCCAGCAGCCAAGATGAATCCCCCCGCAGGGGCTATAGATTAAGAATTAATTCACCCCTCCACTTT
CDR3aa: CASSQDESPRRGYRLRINSPLHF

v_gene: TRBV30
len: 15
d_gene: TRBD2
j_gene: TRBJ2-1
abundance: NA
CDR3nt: TGTGCCTGGAGTGGGCTAGCGGGAAGGTACAATGAGCAGTTCTTC
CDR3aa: CAWSGLAGRYNEQFF

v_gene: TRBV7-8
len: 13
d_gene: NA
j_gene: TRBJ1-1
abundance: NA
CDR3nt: TGTGCCAGCAGCTTTAGGGGGAACGCTGAAGCTTTCTTT
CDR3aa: CASSFRGNAEAFF

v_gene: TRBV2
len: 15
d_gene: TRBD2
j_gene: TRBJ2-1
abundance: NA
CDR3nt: TGTGCCAGCAGGGGGACTAGCGGGGGAAGCAATGAGCAGTTCTTC
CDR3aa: CASRGTSGGSNEQFF

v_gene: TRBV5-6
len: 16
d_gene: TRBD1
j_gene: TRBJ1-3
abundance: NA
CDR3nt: TGTGCCAGCAGCTCCCCGACAGGGCCCTATGGAAACACCATATATTTT
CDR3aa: CASSSPTGPYGNTIYF

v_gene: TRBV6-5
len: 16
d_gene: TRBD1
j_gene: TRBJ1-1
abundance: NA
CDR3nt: TGTGCCAGCAGTTCAGACAGGGTGTTAAGGGACACTGAAGCTTTCTTT
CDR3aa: CASSSDRVLRDTEAFF

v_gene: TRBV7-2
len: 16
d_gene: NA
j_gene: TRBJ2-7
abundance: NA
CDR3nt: TGTGCCAGCAGCCCTTCACTCGCCGATGCTAGGTACGAGCAGTACTTC
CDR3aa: CASSPSLADARYEQYF

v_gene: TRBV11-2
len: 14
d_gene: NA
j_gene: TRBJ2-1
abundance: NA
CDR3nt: TGTGCCAGCAGCTTAGACGGGGATTACAATGAGCAGTTCTTC
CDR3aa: CASSLDGDYNEQFF

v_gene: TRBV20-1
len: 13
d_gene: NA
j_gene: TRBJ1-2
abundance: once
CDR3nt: TGCAGTGCTAGTACCCAGGGGAAGTATGGCTACACCTTC
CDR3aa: CSASTQGKYGYTF

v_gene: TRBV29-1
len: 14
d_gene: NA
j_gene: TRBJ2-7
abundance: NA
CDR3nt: TGCAGCGTTGATCTCCGCGACAGGGACTCCGAGCAGTACTTC
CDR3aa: CSVDLRDRDSEQYF

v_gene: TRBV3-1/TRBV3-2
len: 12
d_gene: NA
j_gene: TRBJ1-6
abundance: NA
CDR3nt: TGTGCCAGCAGCCAAGTAAGCTCACCCCTCCACTTT
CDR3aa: CASSQVSSPLHF

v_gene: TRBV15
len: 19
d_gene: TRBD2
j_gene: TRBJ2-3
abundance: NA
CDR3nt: TGTGCCACCAGCAGACGAGGCCGACGGGCTAGCGGGCGCACAGATACGCAGTATTTT
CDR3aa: CATSRRGRRASGRTDTQYF

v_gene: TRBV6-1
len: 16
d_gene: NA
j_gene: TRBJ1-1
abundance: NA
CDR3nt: TGTGCCAGCAGTGAAGGGGGGGGACAACAGAACACTGAAGCTTTCTTT
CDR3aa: CASSEGGGQQNTEAFF